The clone carrying this TCR beta chain was observed a single time. Antigen specificity is unknown. This CDR3 is 13 amino acids long. Deletions cut 5 bases from V and 11 bases from J, with 18 bases between. Germline lookup yields CDR1 SEHNR and CDR2 FQNEAQ (reference sequence). The data were obtained in a study of graft-versus-host responses after intestinal transplantation. TCRdb's table, derived via immunoSEQ multiplex PCR, lists solely in-frame clones and lacks some. The sample has 90,000 to 130,000 clones, just over 90% seen once; the top ten hold 0.45% to 0.65%. Specimen: unstimulated CD8+ T cells sorted from spleen or lymph node cells, collected before intestinal transplant. The clonotype was recovered from a human donor who received an intestinal transplant. This chain links TRBV7-9 with TRBJ1-1; D is possibly TRBD1 (5 bases). CDR3 nucleotides: TGTGCCAGCAGCGATGGGACCATAGGGATCGCTTTCTTT. It translates to CASSDGTIGIAFF.